The rows below give T cell receptor beta chains drawn from one sample of a study of response to subunit inactivated influenza vaccine. TCRdb processed the RT-PCR reads anew with MiXCR; each CDR3 protein has one entry. This table holds over 800,000 distinct CDR3 sequences, 21% found once. The specimen comprised PBMCs from blood, sampled approximately 5 days after vaccination. These receptor sequences come from a man aged 50-59 years who received an inactivated influenza vaccine. CDR3s include the opening cysteine and the closing phenylalanine or tryptophan. The order of the fields is J gene, V gene, clone size, D gene, CDR3 protein, CDR3 DNA. D genes are given only for firm matches. A row's size may be missing; if present it is once, few, many or a size class.

j_call: TRBJ2-5; v_call: TRBV10-3; clone_size: few; d_call: TRBD2; cdr3_aa: CAISKAGGDETQYF; cdr3_nt: TGTGCCATCAGTAAAGCGGGGGGAGACGAGACCCAGTACTTC
j_call: TRBJ2-5; v_call: TRBV28; clone_size: few; d_call: TRBD2; cdr3_aa: CASSPGPLTSGSWALQETQYF; cdr3_nt: TGTGCCAGCAGTCCAGGACCGTTAACTAGCGGGAGCTGGGCCCTACAAGAGACCCAGTACTTC
j_call: TRBJ2-5; v_call: TRBV2; clone_size: few; d_call: .; cdr3_aa: CASTYQQETQYF; cdr3_nt: TGTGCCAGCACCTACCAACAAGAGACCCAGTACTTC
j_call: TRBJ1-1; v_call: TRBV6-6; clone_size: few; d_call: .; cdr3_aa: CASLGPGNTEAFF; cdr3_nt: TGTGCCTCCTTGGGGCCCGGGAACACTGAAGCTTTCTTT
j_call: TRBJ2-7; v_call: TRBV7-9; clone_size: .; d_call: TRBD2; cdr3_aa: CASTPMRTSGRNEQYF; cdr3_nt: TGTGCCAGCACCCCGATGCGGACTAGCGGGAGAAACGAGCAGTACTTC
j_call: TRBJ1-5; v_call: TRBV20-1; clone_size: .; d_call: .; cdr3_aa: CSATDGNNQPQHF; cdr3_nt: TGCAGTGCCACCGACGGGAACAATCAGCCCCAGCATTTT
j_call: TRBJ2-1; v_call: TRBV6-4; clone_size: .; d_call: .; cdr3_aa: CASSEYGNSYNEQFF; cdr3_nt: TGTGCCAGCAGTGAGTATGGAAACTCCTACAATGAGCAGTTCTTC
j_call: TRBJ1-1; v_call: TRBV21-1; clone_size: .; d_call: .; cdr3_aa: CASSKAQGDVETFF; cdr3_nt: TGTGCCAGCAGCAAAGCACAGGGCGATGTGGAAACTTTCTTT
j_call: TRBJ1-1; v_call: TRBV3-1; clone_size: .; d_call: .; cdr3_aa: CASSQGSGGTEAFF; cdr3_nt: TGTGCCAGCAGCCAGGGTTCGGGTGGCACTGAAGCTTTCTTT
j_call: TRBJ2-3; v_call: TRBV25-1; clone_size: few; d_call: .; cdr3_aa: CASSEWARSGTRDTQYF; cdr3_nt: TGTGCCAGCAGTGAATGGGCAAGATCCGGAACAAGAGATACGCAGTATTTT
j_call: TRBJ1-6; v_call: TRBV20-1; clone_size: few; d_call: .; cdr3_aa: CSARENRASPLHF; cdr3_nt: TGCAGTGCTAGAGAGAACAGGGCGTCACCCCTCCACTTT
j_call: TRBJ1-2; v_call: TRBV12-3/TRBV12-4; clone_size: .; d_call: .; cdr3_aa: CASSLAQGRHYGYTF; cdr3_nt: TGTGCCAGCAGTTTAGCGCAGGGCAGACACTATGGCTACACCTTC
j_call: TRBJ2-7; v_call: TRBV20-1; clone_size: .; d_call: .; cdr3_aa: CSVKGFPPRLEQYF; cdr3_nt: TGCAGTGTTAAGGGGTTCCCGCCGCGTCTCGAGCAGTACTTC
j_call: TRBJ2-1; v_call: TRBV4-1; clone_size: .; d_call: TRBD2; cdr3_aa: CASSQRTSYEQFF; cdr3_nt: TGCGCCAGCAGCCAAAGGACTAGCTATGAGCAGTTCTTC
j_call: TRBJ1-5; v_call: TRBV6-1; clone_size: few; d_call: .; cdr3_aa: CASSEALQGQPQHF; cdr3_nt: TGTGCCAGCAGTGAGGCTTTGCAGGGGCAGCCCCAGCATTTT
j_call: TRBJ2-1; v_call: TRBV5-1; clone_size: few; d_call: .; cdr3_aa: CASSSQGYSEQFF; cdr3_nt: TGCGCCAGCAGTTCGCAGGGATACTCAGAGCAGTTCTTC
j_call: TRBJ2-7; v_call: TRBV6-2/TRBV6-3; clone_size: .; d_call: TRBD2; cdr3_aa: CASTPWAGGLGYEQYF; cdr3_nt: TGTGCCAGCACCCCCTGGGCGGGGGGTTTGGGCTACGAGCAGTACTTC
j_call: TRBJ2-5; v_call: TRBV7-6; clone_size: .; d_call: TRBD1; cdr3_aa: CASTPGTAHFQETQYF; cdr3_nt: TGTGCCAGCACCCCCGGGACAGCACATTTCCAAGAGACCCAGTACTTC
j_call: TRBJ1-2; v_call: TRBV12-3/TRBV12-4; clone_size: few; d_call: TRBD1; cdr3_aa: CASRPGTGGGNYGYTF; cdr3_nt: TGTGCCAGCAGACCCGGGACAGGGGGAGGAAACTATGGCTACACCTTC
j_call: TRBJ2-4; v_call: TRBV6-2/TRBV6-3; clone_size: few; d_call: .; cdr3_aa: CASSTGGLAKNIQYF; cdr3_nt: TGTGCCAGCAGCACAGGAGGACTAGCCAAAAACATTCAGTACTTC
j_call: TRBJ2-7; v_call: TRBV20-1; clone_size: many; d_call: .; cdr3_aa: CSAYYRGGPYEQYF; cdr3_nt: TGCAGTGCGTATTACAGGGGGGGCCCCTACGAGCAGTACTTC
j_call: TRBJ2-7; v_call: TRBV7-9; clone_size: .; d_call: .; cdr3_aa: CASSSSWIATNYEQYF; cdr3_nt: TGTGCCAGCAGCTCCAGTTGGATTGCCACCAATTACGAGCAGTACTTC
j_call: TRBJ2-7; v_call: TRBV15; clone_size: once; d_call: TRBD2; cdr3_aa: CATSTAGGAYEQYF; cdr3_nt: TGTGCCACCAGCACAGCGGGAGGAGCCTACGAGCAGTACTTC
j_call: TRBJ2-7; v_call: TRBV20-1; clone_size: few; d_call: .; cdr3_aa: CSARDRQSYLYEQYF; cdr3_nt: TGCAGTGCTAGAGATAGGCAGTCCTACTTATACGAGCAGTACTTC
j_call: TRBJ2-7; v_call: TRBV29-1; clone_size: many; d_call: .; cdr3_aa: CSVGEFGEVIIEQYF; cdr3_nt: TGCAGCGTTGGGGAATTCGGAGAGGTAATTATCGAGCAGTACTTC
j_call: TRBJ2-6; v_call: TRBV4-2; clone_size: .; d_call: .; cdr3_aa: CASSQANMRQGTGANVLTF; cdr3_nt: TGTGCCAGCAGCCAAGCGAACATGAGGCAAGGAACTGGGGCCAACGTCCTGACTTTC
j_call: TRBJ2-7; v_call: TRBV4-3; clone_size: few; d_call: .; cdr3_aa: CASSQAVVTGSHEQYF; cdr3_nt: TGCGCCAGCAGCCAAGCCGTCGTGACTGGTTCCCACGAGCAGTACTTC
j_call: TRBJ2-4; v_call: TRBV6-2/TRBV6-3; clone_size: .; d_call: .; cdr3_aa: CASSTTALAKNIQYF; cdr3_nt: TGTGCCAGTTCGACGACAGCCCTAGCCAAAAACATTCAGTACTTC
j_call: TRBJ1-2; v_call: TRBV4-2; clone_size: .; d_call: .; cdr3_aa: CASSQDRREGYYGYTF; cdr3_nt: TGTGCCAGCAGCCAAGATCGTCGGGAGGGTTACTATGGCTACACCTTC
j_call: TRBJ2-1; v_call: TRBV15; clone_size: few; d_call: .; cdr3_aa: CATSRDPLNEQFF; cdr3_nt: TGTGCCACCAGCAGAGATCCCCTAAATGAGCAGTTCTTC
j_call: TRBJ2-3; v_call: TRBV5-1; clone_size: few; d_call: .; cdr3_aa: CASSRRFWLSQNSTDTQYF; cdr3_nt: TGCGCCAGCAGCCGCCGATTTTGGCTCTCGCAGAACAGCACAGATACGCAGTATTTT
j_call: TRBJ2-2; v_call: TRBV4-2; clone_size: .; d_call: .; cdr3_aa: CASSQEGGLAGELFF; cdr3_nt: TGTGCCAGCAGCCAAGAAGGGGGGTTAGCCGGGGAGCTGTTTTTT
j_call: TRBJ2-7; v_call: TRBV10-3; clone_size: few; d_call: TRBD2; cdr3_aa: CATRTSGRGNSYEQYF; cdr3_nt: TGTGCCACCAGGACTAGCGGAAGGGGGAACTCCTACGAGCAGTACTTC
j_call: TRBJ2-7; v_call: TRBV20-1; clone_size: .; d_call: TRBD2; cdr3_aa: CSASVTGGYEQYF; cdr3_nt: TGCAGTGCTAGTGTTACGGGGGGCTACGAGCAGTACTTC
j_call: TRBJ1-1; v_call: TRBV12-3/TRBV12-4; clone_size: many; d_call: .; cdr3_aa: CASSLALFTRDTEAFF; cdr3_nt: TGTGCCAGCAGTTTAGCCCTATTCACGCGGGACACTGAAGCTTTCTTT
j_call: TRBJ2-3; v_call: TRBV5-1; clone_size: .; d_call: .; cdr3_aa: CASSRGERDTQYF; cdr3_nt: TGCGCCAGCAGCCGAGGGGAGAGGGATACGCAGTATTTT
j_call: TRBJ2-7; v_call: TRBV7-2; clone_size: few; d_call: .; cdr3_aa: CASSVGRYEQYF; cdr3_nt: TGTGCCAGCAGCGTCGGACGGTACGAGCAGTACTTC
j_call: TRBJ1-4; v_call: TRBV20-1; clone_size: few; d_call: .; cdr3_aa: CSARVPSEKLFF; cdr3_nt: TGCAGTGCTAGAGTACCCAGTGAAAAACTGTTTTTT
j_call: TRBJ2-7; v_call: TRBV12-3/TRBV12-4; clone_size: few; d_call: TRBD1; cdr3_aa: CASSVGTGGEQYF; cdr3_nt: TGTGCCAGCAGTGTCGGGACAGGGGGCGAGCAGTACTTC
j_call: TRBJ2-1; v_call: TRBV12-5; clone_size: .; d_call: TRBD1; cdr3_aa: CASGLARQGRNEQFF; cdr3_nt: TGTGCTAGTGGTTTGGCCCGACAGGGGCGCAATGAGCAGTTCTTC
j_call: TRBJ2-1; v_call: TRBV20-1; clone_size: few; d_call: .; cdr3_aa: CSASGGRYNEQFF; cdr3_nt: TGCAGTGCTAGCGGGGGGCGATACAATGAGCAGTTCTTC
j_call: TRBJ2-7; v_call: TRBV6-1; clone_size: once; d_call: TRBD2; cdr3_aa: CASIPSGRALSSYEQYF; cdr3_nt: TGTGCCAGCATTCCTAGCGGGAGGGCCTTAAGTAGCTACGAGCAGTACTTC
j_call: TRBJ2-7; v_call: TRBV2; clone_size: few; d_call: TRBD2; cdr3_aa: CASISGTSGYEQYF; cdr3_nt: TGTGCCAGCATATCCGGGACTAGCGGGTACGAGCAGTACTTC
j_call: TRBJ2-7; v_call: TRBV6-5; clone_size: few; d_call: .; cdr3_aa: CASSYTGTGNYEQYF; cdr3_nt: TGTGCCAGCAGTTACACGGGGACGGGCAACTACGAGCAGTACTTC
j_call: TRBJ2-5; v_call: TRBV10-3; clone_size: few; d_call: TRBD1; cdr3_aa: CAISERTGAQETQYF; cdr3_nt: TGTGCCATCAGTGAGAGGACAGGAGCTCAAGAGACCCAGTACTTC
j_call: TRBJ2-2; v_call: TRBV12-3/TRBV12-4; clone_size: .; d_call: .; cdr3_aa: CASSLGSSRGELFF; cdr3_nt: TGTGCCAGCAGTTTAGGGTCCAGCCGCGGGGAGCTGTTTTTT
j_call: TRBJ2-7; v_call: TRBV7-9; clone_size: .; d_call: TRBD2; cdr3_aa: CASGQRGDYEQYF; cdr3_nt: TGTGCCAGCGGCCAGCGGGGGGACTACGAGCAGTACTTC
j_call: TRBJ2-5; v_call: TRBV3-1; clone_size: .; d_call: .; cdr3_aa: CASSQERETPINQETQYF; cdr3_nt: TGTGCCAGCAGCCAAGAAAGGGAGACGCCGATTAACCAAGAGACCCAGTACTTC
j_call: TRBJ2-7; v_call: TRBV6-2/TRBV6-3; clone_size: .; d_call: .; cdr3_aa: CASSWTGTPNYEQYF; cdr3_nt: TGTGCCAGCAGTTGGACCGGGACCCCTAACTACGAGCAGTACTTC
j_call: TRBJ2-7; v_call: TRBV2; clone_size: few; d_call: .; cdr3_aa: CASLPGQAIFPYEQYF; cdr3_nt: TGTGCCAGTCTTCCGGGGCAGGCGATTTTCCCCTACGAGCAGTACTTC
j_call: TRBJ2-7; v_call: TRBV6-1; clone_size: few; d_call: TRBD2; cdr3_aa: CASTRQQRGGPYEQYF; cdr3_nt: TGTGCCAGCACCCGACAACAGCGGGGGGGGCCCTACGAGCAGTACTTC
j_call: TRBJ2-7; v_call: TRBV20-1; clone_size: .; d_call: .; cdr3_aa: CSARRGTAGEQYF; cdr3_nt: TGCAGTGCTAGGAGGGGGACCGCGGGCGAGCAGTACTTC
j_call: TRBJ2-1; v_call: TRBV6-5; clone_size: many; d_call: .; cdr3_aa: CASSYSWAAGSNEQFF; cdr3_nt: TGTGCCAGCAGTTACTCTTGGGCCGCTGGGTCCAATGAGCAGTTCTTC
j_call: TRBJ2-7; v_call: TRBV20-1; clone_size: few; d_call: .; cdr3_aa: CSARVGAHEQYF; cdr3_nt: TGCAGTGCTAGGGTAGGGGCCCACGAGCAGTACTTC
j_call: TRBJ2-2; v_call: TRBV12-3/TRBV12-4; clone_size: .; d_call: TRBD1; cdr3_aa: CASSLSTGSTGELFF; cdr3_nt: TGTGCCAGCAGTCTCTCGACAGGGAGCACCGGGGAGCTGTTTTTT
j_call: TRBJ2-7; v_call: TRBV10-3; clone_size: few; d_call: .; cdr3_aa: CAISERGGSYEQYF; cdr3_nt: TGTGCCATCAGTGAAAGGGGAGGCTCCTACGAGCAGTACTTC
j_call: TRBJ1-4; v_call: TRBV11-2; clone_size: few; d_call: .; cdr3_aa: CASSLGLALTGEKLFF; cdr3_nt: TGTGCCAGCAGCTTAGGTCTCGCCCTAACGGGTGAAAAACTGTTTTTT